This T cell receptor beta chain appears in the sequencing data of a study of blood T cells in healthy people across ages. A note on this clonotype: Its cognate antigen is unknown.

Combining a sample-barcoded 5' primer with a J-beta primer mix, a second PCR ran for about 7 to 12 cycles. Each CDR3 protein is one row after TCRdb ran MiXCR on the 5' RACE reads. The sample consists of 600,000 to 1,000,000 distinct CDR3 sequences, approximately 25% of them appearing once. Trimming stripped 7 bases from V and 9 bases from J, with 16 bases between. This CDR3 is 12 amino acids long. Germline CDR1 is SQVTM and CDR2 is ANQGSEA. Study findings and constraints: Observed TCR beta diversity per million T cells went down as age went up. This fall followed a roughly linear course with age. Naive CD4+ cells and diversity were both higher in long-lived donors than in aged donors.

The data also belong to a second study, concerning T cells of mothers and their children. That work contributes: Reads recorded for TCR beta CDR3 numbered over 10 million per mother and some 2.7 million per child. Detection yielded no persistent microchimeric T cell clones.

The source of this sequence is a boy younger than 18 in good health. The V and J genes are TRBV29-1 and TRBJ2-1; perhaps TRBD1 as D (6 bases). The source material was blood. The CDR3 sequence is CSAHRDSGEQFF. The CDR3 region has the DNA TGCAGCGCCCACAGGGATTCGGGTGAGCAGTTCTTC.